A single sample gave rise to the 16 T cell receptor beta chains below, sequenced in a study of blood T cell repertoires in COVID-19. Here immunoSEQ multiplex PCR was the method, and the copy in TCRdb shows in-frame clones only, minus some. This table has a few hundred thousand clones, around 90% appearing once. Sample: peripheral blood. The source is a human donor in a cohort sampled during active COVID-19.

This chain joins TRBV7-6 and TRBJ2-1; 8 nucleotides match TRBD2. J gave up 9 bases and V 0 bases, and 7 bases lay outside the gene matches. Germline V lookup: CDR1 SGHVS, CDR2 FNYEAQ. There are 15 residues in the CDR3. For the CDR3, the DNA is TGTGCCAGCAGCTTAGCGGGACTAGTTGACGGTGAGCAGTTCTTC. This gives the protein CASSLAGLVDGEQFF.

The chain recombines TRBV4-1 with TRBJ1-6; D possibly corresponds to TRBD1 (6 bases). Germline assignment: CDR1 MGHRA and CDR2 YSYEKL. V lost 4 bases, J lost 10 bases, and 17 bases lay in between. This CDR3 is built from 15 residues. The chain's CDR3 is CASSPNTGSGSPLHF. CDR3 in DNA: TGCGCCAGCAGCCCTAACACAGGGTCGGGATCACCCCTCCACTTT.

The gene calls are TRBV2 and TRBJ2-1; D not resolved. The CDR3 contains 12 residues. Germline loops: CDR1 SNHLY, CDR2 FYNNEI. Trimming took 2 bases from V and 13 from J, leaving 12 bases between them. CDR3 sequence: CASSELALRQFF. The CDR3 DNA sequence: TGTGCCAGCAGTGAATTAGCACTTCGACAGTTCTTC.

The rearrangement links TRBV11-2 to TRBJ1-2; the match to TRBD1 covers 7 bases. J was trimmed by 3 bases and V by 1 base; bases with no gene match: 2. Germline V gives CDR1 SGHAT, CDR2 FQNNGV. This CDR3 has 14 residues. The CDR3 reads CASSLGTGDYGYTF. The CDR3 nucleotides are TGTGCCAGCAGCTTAGGGACAGGCGACTATGGCTACACCTTC.

Only a few counts were recorded for this clone. V gene TRBV9 combines with J gene TRBJ1-1, with 7 positions matching TRBD1. The length of the CDR3 is 16 residues. Trimming removed 4 bases from V and 0 bases from J; junction bases left unmatched: 9. The germline gives CDR1 SGDLS, CDR2 YYNGEE. CDR3 region: CASSSPGGLMNTEAFF. The CDR3 DNA reads TGTGCCAGCAGCTCCCCAGGGGGGCTGATGAACACTGAAGCTTTCTTT.

The rearrangement links TRBV6-2 or TRBV6-3 to TRBJ2-3, with 10 bases matching TRBD2. This CDR3 spans 16 amino acids. Germline lookup yields CDR1 MNHEY and CDR2 SVGEGT. With 4 bases clipped from V and 2 bases from J, the junction kept 6 bases outside the gene matches. This chain's CDR3 is CASSSGTSVNTDTQYF. CDR3 bases: TGTGCCAGCAGTTCCGGGACTAGCGTAAACACAGATACGCAGTATTTT.

The chain uses TRBV10-3 and TRBJ1-1, with D possibly TRBD1 on 5 matching bases. The length of the CDR3 is 16 residues. Germline CDR1 ENHRY, CDR2 SYGVKD. V was cut by 6 bases and J by 1 base, with 18 bases left in between. The CDR3 sequence: CAIRGLGGTPNTEAFF. In DNA, the CDR3 is TGTGCCATCAGGGGGCTGGGGGGAACCCCGAACACTGAAGCTTTCTTT.

The J gene is TRBJ2-1, the V gene TRBV6-2 or TRBV6-3; 9 nucleotides match TRBD2. This CDR3 is built from 15 residues. V lost 2 bases to trimming and J lost 8 bases; unmatched junction nucleotides: 7. CDR1 and CDR2 (germline): MNHEY, SVGEGT. This CDR3 reads CASSYRLAGKDEQFF. The DNA for the CDR3 is TGTGCCAGCAGTTACAGGCTAGCGGGGAAGGATGAGCAGTTCTTC.

V gene TRBV18 combines with J gene TRBJ1-2; D is possibly TRBD1 (5 bases). The germline V gene has CDR1 KGHSH and CDR2 LQKENI. Deletions cut 0 bases from V and 5 bases from J, with 10 bases between. CDR3 size: 14 residues. Here the CDR3 reads CASSPPGGGYGYTF. The CDR3 bases are TGTGCCAGCTCACCACCCGGGGGTGGGTATGGCTACACCTTC.

The chain joins TRBV6-2 or TRBV6-3 to TRBJ1-5; no clear D. V lost 2 bases to trimming and J lost 3 bases, with 8 bases between them. Germline values: CDR1 MNHEY, CDR2 SVGEGT. This CDR3 spans 14 amino acids. The CDR3 coding sequence is TGTGCCAGCAGTTACGGCGGTTACAATCAGCCCCAGCATTTT. It specifies CASSYGGYNQPQHF.

The rearrangement links TRBV27 to TRBJ1-1; D may be TRBD1 (5 bases). This CDR3 region has 13 residues. In germline, CDR1 is MNHEY, CDR2 SMNVEV (reference sequence). Trimming shortened V by 8 bases and J by 4 bases, and 14 bases separated the two germline ends. CDR3 loop: CASHQGRATEAFF. The CDR3 DNA sequence: TGTGCCAGCCATCAGGGCCGGGCCACTGAAGCTTTCTTT.

This sequence joins TRBV2 and TRBJ2-3; TRBD1 matches 7 bases. The CDR3 consists of 15 residues. Germline trimming cut 6 bases from V and 4 bases from J; bases unmatched to any gene: 10. Germline CDR1 SNHLY, CDR2 FYNNEI. CDR3 protein: CASRRGPSGADTQYF. The CDR3 DNA is TGTGCCAGCAGGAGGGGGCCCTCAGGGGCAGATACGCAGTATTTT.

The chain couples TRBV6-4 to TRBJ1-6, with 7 bases matching TRBD1. The CDR3 is 19 amino acids. Germline V gives CDR1 MRHNA, CDR2 SNTAGT. V shed 10 bases, J shed 5 bases, and the junction held 23 bases outside the gene matches. Written as DNA, the CDR3 is TGTGCCAAGTTACACAGGGGCCAAGCTCCCTTAGATGATAATTCACCCCTCCACTTT. The encoded protein is CAKLHRGQAPLDDNSPLHF.

This clone was picked up a small number of times. The chain employs TRBV5-1 and TRBJ1-2, with 7 bases lining up with TRBD1. The CDR3 covers 16 residues. Looked up from germline, CDR1 is SGHRS and CDR2 is YFSETQ. V lost 0 bases, J lost 1 base, and 6 bases stayed unmatched. CDR3 bases: TGCGCCAGCAGCTTGGCCCCACGGGACAGTAACTATGGCTACACCTTC. It specifies CASSLAPRDSNYGYTF.

This sequence joins TRBV7-8 and TRBJ2-3; D is uncertain. The V and J ends lost 5 bases and 6 bases respectively, with 9 bases between them. The CDR3 loop spans 12 amino acids. Per the germline V gene, CDR1 is SGHVS and CDR2 is FQNEAQ. CDR3 coding DNA: TGTGCCAGCAGCCCGCGTACGGATACGCAGTATTTT. It yields the protein CASSPRTDTQYF.

The chain employs TRBV28 and TRBJ1-5; perhaps TRBD1 as D (6 bases). CDR3 length: 15 amino acids. The V and J ends lost 8 bases and 2 bases respectively, with 16 bases between them. Germline CDR1 is MDHEN and CDR2 is SYDVKM. CDR3 in amino acids: CASLSPAGGNQPQHF. CDR3 DNA: TGTGCCAGCCTATCCCCAGCAGGGGGCAATCAGCCCCAGCATTTT.